These 22 T cell receptor beta chains share one sample of origin, sequenced in a study of molecular identifiers for immune sequencing clone quantification. TCRdb used MiXCR to reprocess the PCR reads, holding one entry per CDR3 protein. The repertoire holds 400,000 to 600,000 distinct CDR3 sequences, with 25% as singletons. Sequencing input: naive CD8+ T cells from blood, with Jurkat cell RNA spiked in. Subset noted: FACS-sorted CD8+CD4-CCR7+CD45RA+ naive T cells. The receptor source for this set is a human donor in good health. Some libraries in this study had Jurkat cell RNA spiked in.

Concerning this clonotype itself: This is likely a read error, given that the CDR3 carries no conserved phenylalanine or tryptophan at its end. This chain connects TRBV27 to TRBJ1-1; perhaps TRBD1 as D (5 bases). V lost 6 bases and J 3 bases, leaving 11 bases between the germline ends. The CDR3 loop spans 13 amino acids. Germline CDR1 reads MNHEY; CDR2 reads SMNVEV (reference sequence). CDR3 sequence reads: CASRLLGDTEAFI. Written as DNA, the CDR3 is TGTGCCAGCAGATTACTAGGGGACACTGAAGCTTTCATT.

This clonotype came up many times. This chain uses TRBV5-1 with TRBJ2-7; TRBD1 matches 7 bases. This CDR3 spans 15 amino acids. Trimming cost V 0 bases and J 0 bases; bases outside gene matches: 3. Germline loops: CDR1 SGHRS, CDR2 YFSETQ. The CDR3 loop is CASSLAQGLSYEQYF. DNA for the CDR3: TGCGCCAGCAGCTTGGCACAGGGGCTCTCCTACGAGCAGTACTTC.

This clonotype was detected a few times. The V and J genes are TRBV19 and TRBJ2-5; no definite D call. The CDR3 contains 13 residues. V lost 4 bases and J lost 3, with 9 bases in between. Germline V gives CDR1 LNHDA, CDR2 SQIVND (reference sequence). The CDR3 nucleotides read TGTGCCAGTAGTACTCTCAGAGAAGAGACCCAGTACTTC. Protein: CASSTLREETQYF.

Concerning this clonotype itself: A read error may account for a junction end that differs from germline. V is TRBV4-3 and J is TRBJ1-5, with a possible D match to TRBD1 (5 bases). CDR1 and CDR2 (germline): LGHNA, YSLEER. The CDR3 runs 17 residues. The CDR3 spells CARSLLSRGDSNQPQHF. CDR3 sequence (DNA): TGCGCCCGCAGCCTTCTCTCAAGAGGGGATAGCAATCAGCCCCAGCATTTT.

This clonotype was counted at least ten times. The chain joins TRBV4-3 to TRBJ2-7, with 8 bases matching TRBD2. Looked up from germline, CDR1 is LGHNA and CDR2 is YSLEER. Trimming took 4 bases from V and 2 from J; bases not matched to a gene: 7. The CDR3 contains 15 residues. CDR3 nucleotide sequence: TGCGCCAGCAGCCCCCAGCGGACTAGCCCCTACGAGCAGTACTTC. Its protein product is CASSPQRTSPYEQYF.

The chain joins TRBV4-2 to TRBJ1-3; D gene ambiguous. Germline V gives CDR1 LGHNA, CDR2 YNFKEQ. The CDR3 length is 17 residues. The V end was cut by 1 base, the J end by 0 bases, with 13 bases between. The CDR3 protein is CASSQVSGLISGNTIYF. In DNA, the CDR3 is TGTGCCAGCAGCCAAGTGAGTGGTCTTATCTCTGGAAACACCATATATTTT.

V and J are TRBV5-4 and TRBJ1-1; D is undetermined. Germline loops: CDR1 SGHNT, CDR2 YYREEE (reference sequence). V was clipped by 0 bases and J by 0 bases, with 12 bases between them. The CDR3 length is 16 residues. CDR3 region: CASSLDWIGVNTEAFF. The CDR3 bases are TGTGCCAGCAGCTTGGATTGGATAGGAGTGAACACTGAAGCTTTCTTT.

The chain recombines TRBV7-9 with TRBJ2-3, with D possibly matching TRBD1 (5 bases). From germline, CDR1 is SEHNR and CDR2 FQNEAQ (reference sequence). The CDR3 is 17 amino acids. The V and J ends lost 2 bases and 0 bases respectively, with 15 bases between them. DNA for the CDR3: TGTGCCAGCAGCTTAACGCAAGGGGCAATTAGCACAGATACGCAGTATTTT. This sequence encodes CASSLTQGAISTDTQYF.

The chain uses TRBV7-3 and TRBJ2-3, with 7 positions matching TRBD2. Germline CDR1 SGHTA, CDR2 FQGTGA. The CDR3 loop spans 16 amino acids. Germline trimming cut 5 bases from V and 0 bases from J; bases unmatched to any gene: 8. DNA for the CDR3: TGTGCCAGCAGCCCTCTTGCGGGAGACAGCACAGATACGCAGTATTTT. It encodes CASSPLAGDSTDTQYF.

With regard to this clonotype: This is likely a read error, given that the CDR3 carries no conserved phenylalanine or tryptophan at its end. The J gene is TRBJ2-5, the V gene TRBV7-2; D remains unclear. The germline gives CDR1 SGHTA, CDR2 FQGNSA. The CDR3 sequence is 13 residues long. Trimming left V 1 base short and J 5 bases short, with 8 bases between. CDR3 coding DNA: TGTGCCAGCAGCTTAGGTGGAGAGGAGACCCAGTACTTA. This encodes CASSLGGEETQYL.

J is TRBJ2-5 and V is TRBV11-2; D remains ambiguous. The CDR3 sequence is 12 residues long. The V and J ends lost 6 bases and 5 bases respectively, with 10 bases between them. In germline, CDR1 is SGHAT, CDR2 FQNNGV. The CDR3 DNA follows: TGTGCCAGCAGTAGGTCTCGGGAGACCCAGTACTTC. Its translation: CASSRSRETQYF. Filled out from reference TRBV11-2 and TRBJ2-5, the complete variable domain reads EAGVAQSPRYKIIEKRQSVAFWCNPISGHATLYWYQQILGQGPKLLIQFQNNGVVDDSQLPKDRFSAERLKGVDSTLKIQPAKLEDSAVYLCASSRSRETQYFGPGTRLLVL.

This clonotype was recorded many times. The rearrangement links TRBV5-1 to TRBJ2-5; D gene ambiguous. Trimming removed 0 bases from V and 5 bases from J, with 11 bases in between. The germline V gene has CDR1 SGHRS and CDR2 YFSETQ. This CDR3 comprises 14 residues. CDR3 DNA sequence: TGCGCCAGCAGCTTGGCCTACAGCGTCGAGACCCAGTACTTC. Encoded protein: CASSLAYSVETQYF.

About this clonotype: A much larger clone is a single base away; this may be a read error. The V gene is TRBV7-2, the J gene TRBJ2-3; D is perhaps TRBD1 (5 bases). The germline V gene has CDR1 SGHTA and CDR2 FQGNSA. The CDR3 extends over 13 amino acids. The CDR3 is CASSLDPTGTQYF. The CDR3 nucleotides read TGTGCCAGCAGCTTAGACCCCACAGGTACGCAGTATTTT.

As for this clonotype: One base away lies a much larger clone, so this may be a sequencing read error. This likely comes from a read error, as the CDR3 has no conserved phenylalanine or tryptophan at its end. The chain is built from TRBV29-1 and TRBJ2-7; 7 bases match TRBD2. CDR3 length: 13 amino acids. Germline V gene data show CDR1 as SQVTM and CDR2 as ANQGSEA. Trimming removed 4 bases from V and 6 bases from J; junction bases left unmatched: 9. Here the CDR3 DNA reads TGCAGCGTTGTGGGGGGGGGAGCGAGCGAGCAGTACCTC. The encoded protein is CSVVGGGASEQYL.

This clonotype has a handful of counts. The chain joins TRBV2 to TRBJ1-1; no reliable D call. Germline V gene lookup returns CDR1 SNHLY and CDR2 FYNNEI. The CDR3 contains 14 residues. V shed 4 bases and J shed 5 bases, with 14 bases lying between them. The CDR3 DNA follows: TGTGCCAGCAGTGTGAGTGTGGGAGGGACTGAAGCTTTCTTT. This encodes CASSVSVGGTEAFF.

This clonotype was observed many times. The chain's CDR3 is CAWGRQGASYEQYF. Here the CDR3 DNA reads TGTGCCTGGGGGAGACAGGGGGCAAGCTACGAGCAGTACTTC. The gene calls are TRBV30 and TRBJ2-7; TRBD1 matches 10 bases. The CDR3 consists of 14 residues. CDR1 GTSNPN and CDR2 SVGIG come from the germline V gene (reference sequence). J was trimmed by 3 bases and V by 5 bases; bases with no gene match: 7.

The genes are TRBV5-1 and TRBJ2-7; D remains unclear. The CDR3 has 16 amino acids. Between the trimmed V and J ends, which lost 0 bases and 0 bases, there was a span of 13 bases. CDR1 is SGHRS and CDR2 is YFSETQ in the germline V gene. The DNA of the CDR3 is TGCGCCAGCAGCTTGGAGTCGTCAGTTCCCTCCTACGAGCAGTACTTC. Protein: CASSLESSVPSYEQYF.

The chain links TRBV20-1 to TRBJ2-7; TRBD1 or TRBD2 may be the D gene (6 bases each). Germline values: CDR1 DFQATT, CDR2 SNEGSKA (reference sequence). Deletions cut 7 bases from V and 0 bases from J, with 13 bases between. The CDR3 contains 13 residues. CDR3 region: CSVAGHTSYEQYF. In DNA, the CDR3 is TGCAGTGTGGCGGGACATACCTCCTACGAGCAGTACTTC.

With respect to this clonotype: A much larger clone differs by one base, so this may be a read error. The V and J genes are TRBV5-6 and TRBJ1-5; D may be TRBD1 (5 bases). The germline gives CDR1 SGHDT, CDR2 YYEEEE. The CDR3 totals 15 residues. The CDR3 reads CASRLGGGRNQPQHF. The DNA for the CDR3 is TGTGCCAGCCGCTTGGGGGGGGGACGGAATCAGCCCCAGCATTTT.

There are a few counts of this clonotype. The chain uses TRBV7-9 and TRBJ2-7; no clear D. The germline V gene has CDR1 SEHNR and CDR2 FQNEAQ (reference sequence). V lost 5 bases, J lost 2 bases, and 25 bases lay in between. The CDR3 is 18 residues long. The CDR3 spells CASSPPPPGLDGTYEQYF. The CDR3 DNA reads as TGTGCCAGCAGCCCACCCCCTCCCGGATTGGACGGAACCTACGAGCAGTACTTC.

Regarding this clonotype: A read error may be the cause here, since a much bigger clone is one base away. The gene calls are TRBV29-1 and TRBJ2-7, with D perhaps matching TRBD2 (6 bases). Trimming removed 6 bases at V and 4 bases at J, with 16 bases between. The germline CDR1 and CDR2 sequences are SQVTM and ANQGSEA. The CDR3 contains 13 residues. CDR3 coding DNA: TGCAGCGTGGTAGCGGAGACTCTGTACGAGCAGTACTTC. It yields the protein CSVVAETLYEQYF.

The rearrangement uses TRBV27 and TRBJ1-1; TRBD1 matches 10 bases. The germline V gene encodes CDR1 MNHEY and CDR2 SMNVEV (reference sequence). Losses at the gene ends were 6 bases for V and 7 bases for J; bases not matched to a gene: 8. The CDR3 length is 14 residues. As DNA, the CDR3 is TGTGCCAGCAGCCCCTTAGGACAGGGGGGTGAAGCTTTCTTT. It specifies CASSPLGQGGEAFF.